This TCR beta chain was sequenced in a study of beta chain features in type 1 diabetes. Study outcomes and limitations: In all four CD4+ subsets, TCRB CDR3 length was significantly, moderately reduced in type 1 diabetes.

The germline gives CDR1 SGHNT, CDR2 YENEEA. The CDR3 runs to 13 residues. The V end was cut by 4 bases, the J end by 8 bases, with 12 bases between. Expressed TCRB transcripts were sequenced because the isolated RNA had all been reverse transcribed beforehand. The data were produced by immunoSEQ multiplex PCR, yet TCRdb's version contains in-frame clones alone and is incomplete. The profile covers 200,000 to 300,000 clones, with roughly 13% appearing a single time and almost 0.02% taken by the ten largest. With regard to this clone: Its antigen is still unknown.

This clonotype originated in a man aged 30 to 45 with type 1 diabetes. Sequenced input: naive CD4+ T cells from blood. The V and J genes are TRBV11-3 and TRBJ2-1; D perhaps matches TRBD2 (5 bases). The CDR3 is CASSSGPGDEQFF. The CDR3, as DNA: TGTGCCAGCAGCTCTGGGCCCGGGGATGAGCAGTTCTTC.